This TCR beta chain was found in a study of post-analysis software for immune sequencing data. Overall study context: There were relapsing-remitting, secondary progressive and progressive-relapsing multiple sclerosis among the disease courses included. Study-wide results and caveats: Relative to controls, patients with multiple sclerosis showed significantly lower normalized Chao1 diversity. Comparison of patients with controls showed 5 or 6 TRBV segments more frequent in patients, TRBV5-6, TRBV5-1 and TRBV20-1 among them. Samples sharing a preparation batch grouped tightly together when assessed by F measure.

At least ten counts were recorded for this clonotype. Its antigen is not identified. The TCR beta cDNA libraries contained unique molecular identifiers. There were about 0.85 to 11 million T cells, and some 500,000 cDNA molecules came from them. TCRdb analysed the PCR reads with MiXCR anew, one entry per CDR3 protein. The sample records 750,000 to 950,000 distinct CDR3 sequences, 53% being singletons. CDR1 is MNHEY and CDR2 is SMNVEV in the germline V gene (reference sequence). The CDR3 covers 13 residues. V lost 5 bases to trimming and J lost 0 bases; unmatched junction nucleotides: 1. Sequencing used blood. This receptor was taken from a girl aged 5 to 17 with multiple sclerosis. V and J are TRBV27 and TRBJ2-7; 7 nucleotides match TRBD1. The CDR3 DNA sequence: TGTGCCAGCAGTACAGGGGTCTCCTACGAGCAGTACTTC. It encodes CASSTGVSYEQYF.